The T cell receptor (beta chain) described here comes from a study of blood T cells in healthy people across ages (dated by TCRdb to between 2014 and 2017). Background for the entire study: Template switching captured roughly one uniquely barcoded TCR beta cDNA molecule per two T cells in model experiments. Donors were grouped into four age groups: young (average roughly 17 years), middle-aged (over 35), aged (roughly 62) and long-lived (around 80). To track age-related changes in TCR beta repertoire diversity, the study relied on deep sequencing normalized with unique cDNA molecular identifiers. Using the same blood draw, the study looked at two additional independent replicas of 1 million unique cDNA reads for two donors, one aged 18 to 30 and the other aged 80 or older. To avoid experimental bias, donors of different ages were randomly spread across the sequencing lanes. Summary of the overall study and its limitations: Because the CMV infection status of the donors was unknown, age-related changes in expanded clonotypes may potentially have been confounded. There was a strong correlation between observed TCR beta diversity and the percentage of naive T cells measured by flow cytometry. As age increased, observed TCR beta diversity per million T cells dropped in a roughly linear way, and a significant reduction was already evident by age 40. Compared with the aged group, the long-lived group had more naive CD4+ T cells, fewer expanded clones and increased TCR diversity, a pattern suggesting age selection. Conclusive comparison of naive and antigen-experienced compartments was prevented by the profiling of bulk unsorted PBMCs. Total diversity estimates from one million sequenced T cells were considered lower bounds and underestimates.

Systemically healthy Caucasian individuals from Russia, some 40 in total and aged about 6 to 100 years, were included as donors. Each donor gave about 9.2 milliliters of peripheral blood, drawn into EDTA-treated Vacutainer tubes. Ficoll-Paque density-gradient centrifugation was used to isolate PBMCs, with at least 6 million per sample. Total RNA was extracted from PBMCs with Trizol reagent, with at least 6 micrograms obtained per sample. For every donor, flow cytometry on a PBMC aliquot measured the percentage of naive CD45RAhigh/CD27high T cells. This clonotype was recorded a few times. Its recognized antigen is unknown. A junction end diverges from the germline sequence, so it may reflect a read error. Counted from cysteine to phenylalanine, this CDR3 has 15 amino acids. Kept here is only the CDR3 DNA, which spans 45 bases and is read in frame from base 1. CDR1 MNHEY and CDR2 SVGAGI are derived from the germline V gene.

Receptor libraries were prepared by 5' RACE. Sequencing was carried out with an Illumina HiSeq 2500. A second roughly 6 to 11 cycle PCR used a sample-barcoded 5' primer and a J-beta primer mix. A template-switch 5' adaptor carrying 12 random nucleotides introduced a unique molecular identifier onto each TCR beta cDNA molecule. At least 2.5 million CDR3-containing paired-end reads were obtained from each sample. First-strand cDNA synthesis was performed from all RNA using the Mint cDNA synthesis kit, with priming by a TRBC-specific oligonucleotide. All cDNA was treated with uracil-DNA glycosylase and then went through a first 18-cycle PCR with the universal primers M1SS and BC2_uni_R. On the study's bioinformatics: For normalization, 1 million high-quality reads, each with a distinct molecular identifier, were randomly selected from each sample. Reads sharing molecular identifiers were discarded rather than binned into consensus sequences. MiTCR, with a Q25 quality threshold and the strictest error-elimination algorithm, was used for CDR3 identification, clonotype clustering and error correction. A nonparametric unseen species model with Euler transformation was used to estimate a lower bound on total TCR beta diversity. Using fastp trimming at Q25 and MiXCR clonotype assembly, TCRdb reanalyzed the public sequencing data and kept in-frame beta chains. All rows with the same CDR3 protein become a single entry with the most common DNA and genes. These V and J calls rely on TCRdb rather than the paper's analysis. The sample records some 1.6 million distinct CDR3 sequences, 34% of which are singletons. The top ten clonotypes cover approximately 11% of the sample.

This TCR derives from a woman aged 25-40 years in good health. The sample was blood. The chain is encoded by TRBV6-5 joined to TRBJ2-7; the D gene identity is not certain. This receptor carries the CDR3 CVSSQIASGANEQYF. Here is the DNA: TGTGTCAGCAGCCAAATCGCGTCGGGTGCCAACGAGCAGTACTTC.